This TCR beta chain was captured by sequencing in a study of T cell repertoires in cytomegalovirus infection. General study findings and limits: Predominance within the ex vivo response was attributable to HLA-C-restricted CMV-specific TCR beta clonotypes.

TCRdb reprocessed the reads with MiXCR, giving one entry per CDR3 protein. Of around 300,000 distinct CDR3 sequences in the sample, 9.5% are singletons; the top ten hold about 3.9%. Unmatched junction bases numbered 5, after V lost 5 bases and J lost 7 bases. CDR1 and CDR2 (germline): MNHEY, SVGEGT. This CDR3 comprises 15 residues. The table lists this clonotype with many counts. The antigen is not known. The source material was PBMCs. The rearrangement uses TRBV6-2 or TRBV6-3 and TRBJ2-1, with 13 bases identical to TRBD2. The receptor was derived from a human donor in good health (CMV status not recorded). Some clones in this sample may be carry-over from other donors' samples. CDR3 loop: CASSKLAGGGNEQFF. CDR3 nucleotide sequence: TGTGCCAGCAGTAAACTAGCGGGAGGGGGGAATGAGCAGTTCTTC.